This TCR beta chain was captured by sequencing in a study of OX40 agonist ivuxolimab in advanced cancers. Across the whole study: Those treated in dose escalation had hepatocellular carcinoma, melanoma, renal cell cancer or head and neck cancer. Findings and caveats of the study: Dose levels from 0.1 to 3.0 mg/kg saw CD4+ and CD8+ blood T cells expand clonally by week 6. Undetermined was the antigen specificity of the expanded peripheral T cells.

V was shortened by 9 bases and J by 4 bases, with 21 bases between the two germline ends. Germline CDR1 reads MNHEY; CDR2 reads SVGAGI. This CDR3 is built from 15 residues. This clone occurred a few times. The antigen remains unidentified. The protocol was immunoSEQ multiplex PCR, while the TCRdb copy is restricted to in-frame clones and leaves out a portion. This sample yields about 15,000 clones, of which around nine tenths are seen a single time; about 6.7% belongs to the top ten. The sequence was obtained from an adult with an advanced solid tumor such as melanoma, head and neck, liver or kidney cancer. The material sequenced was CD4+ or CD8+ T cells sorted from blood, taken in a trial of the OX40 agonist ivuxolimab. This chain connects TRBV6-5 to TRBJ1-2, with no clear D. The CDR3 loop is CASQPRKGAIYGYTF. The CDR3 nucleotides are TGTGCCAGTCAGCCGCGCAAAGGAGCCATCTATGGCTACACCTTC.